The present TCR beta chain was sequenced within a study of cytomegalovirus exposure and HLA in healthy donors. With 60 Vbeta and 13 Jbeta primers, the PCR was carried out. TCRdb's copy holds only in-frame clones and misses some; the assay was immunoSEQ multiplex PCR. The table includes more than 110,000 clones, around 79% detected once. CDR1 is MNHNY, CDR2 SVGAGI, per germline (reference sequence). The CDR3 covers 14 residues. V was cut by 5 bases and J by 1 base, with 8 bases left in between. The table lists this clone with a few counts. Source material: PBMCs. The clonotype was recovered from a female donor in good health and CMV-seronegative. This chain connects TRBV6-6 to TRBJ1-4, with TRBD1 as a possible D gene (5 bases). The CDR3 reads CASSPQGTNEKLFF. The CDR3 nucleotides are TGTGCCAGCAGTCCGCAGGGAACTAATGAAAAACTGTTTTTT.